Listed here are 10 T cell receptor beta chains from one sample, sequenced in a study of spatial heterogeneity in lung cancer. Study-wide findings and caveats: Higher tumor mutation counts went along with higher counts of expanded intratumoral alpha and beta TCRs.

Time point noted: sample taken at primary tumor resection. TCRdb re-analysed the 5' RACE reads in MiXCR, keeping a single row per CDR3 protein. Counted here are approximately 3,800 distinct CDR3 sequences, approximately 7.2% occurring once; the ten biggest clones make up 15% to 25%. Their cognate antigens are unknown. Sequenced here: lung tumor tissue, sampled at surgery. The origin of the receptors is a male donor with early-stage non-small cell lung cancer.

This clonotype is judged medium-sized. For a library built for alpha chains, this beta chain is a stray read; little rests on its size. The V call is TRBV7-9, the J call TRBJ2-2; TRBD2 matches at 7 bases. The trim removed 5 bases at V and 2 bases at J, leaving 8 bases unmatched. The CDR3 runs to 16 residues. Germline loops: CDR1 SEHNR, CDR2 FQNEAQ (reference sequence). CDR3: CASSASSGVNTGELFF. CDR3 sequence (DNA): TGTGCCAGCAGCGCCTCTAGCGGAGTTAACACCGGGGAGCTGTTTTTT.

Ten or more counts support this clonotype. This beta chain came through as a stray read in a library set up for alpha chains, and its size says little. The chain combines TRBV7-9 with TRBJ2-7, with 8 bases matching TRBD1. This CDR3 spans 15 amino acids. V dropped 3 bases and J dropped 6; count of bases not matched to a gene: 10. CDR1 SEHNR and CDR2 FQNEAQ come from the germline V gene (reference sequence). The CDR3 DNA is TGTGCCAGCAGCTTCGGTGACAGGGGTCTTCGCGAGCAGTACTTC. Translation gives CASSFGDRGLREQYF. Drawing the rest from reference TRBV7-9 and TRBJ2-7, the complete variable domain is DTGVSQNPRHKITKRGQNVTFRCDPISEHNRLYWYRQTLGQGPEFLTYFQNEAQLEKSRLLSDRFSAERPKGSFSTLEIQRTEQGDSAMYLCASSFGDRGLREQYFGPGTRLTVT.

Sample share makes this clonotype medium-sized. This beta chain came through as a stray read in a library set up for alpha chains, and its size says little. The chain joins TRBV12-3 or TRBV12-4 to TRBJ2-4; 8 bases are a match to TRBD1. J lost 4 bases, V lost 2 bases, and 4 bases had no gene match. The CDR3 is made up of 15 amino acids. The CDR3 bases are TGTGCCAGCAGTTTACAAGGACAGGGTAAAAACATTCAGTACTTC. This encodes CASSLQGQGKNIQYF.

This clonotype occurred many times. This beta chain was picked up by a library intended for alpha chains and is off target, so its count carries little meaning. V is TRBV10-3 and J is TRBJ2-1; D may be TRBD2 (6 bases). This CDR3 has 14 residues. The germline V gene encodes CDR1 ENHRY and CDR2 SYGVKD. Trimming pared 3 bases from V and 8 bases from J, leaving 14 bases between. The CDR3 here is CAISDSTSSDEQFF. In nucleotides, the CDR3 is TGTGCCATCAGTGACTCCACTAGCTCCGATGAGCAGTTCTTC.

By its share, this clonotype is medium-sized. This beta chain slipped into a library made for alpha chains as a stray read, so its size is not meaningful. The CDR3 reads CSASTSLSYEQYF. Written as DNA, the CDR3 is TGCAGTGCTAGTACAAGCCTTTCCTACGAGCAGTACTTC. The chain is built from TRBV20-1 and TRBJ2-7; unclear D gene. Trimming left V 3 bases short and J 1 base short, with 10 bases between. This CDR3 region has 13 residues. In germline, CDR1 is DFQATT, CDR2 SNEGSKA (reference sequence).

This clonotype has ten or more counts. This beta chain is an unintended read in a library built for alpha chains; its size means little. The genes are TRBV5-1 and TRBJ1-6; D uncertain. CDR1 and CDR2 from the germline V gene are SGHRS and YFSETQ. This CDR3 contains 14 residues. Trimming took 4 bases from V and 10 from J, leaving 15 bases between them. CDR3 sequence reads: CASSDDPLLSPLHF. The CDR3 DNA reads TGCGCCAGCAGCGACGACCCCCTCTTGTCACCCCTCCACTTT. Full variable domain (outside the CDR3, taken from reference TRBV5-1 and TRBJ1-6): KAGVTQTPRYLIKTRGQQVTLSCSPISGHRSVSWYQQTPGQGLQFLFEYFSETQRNKGNFPGRFSGRQFSNSRSEMNVSTLELGDSALYLCASSDDPLLSPLHFGNGTRLTVT.

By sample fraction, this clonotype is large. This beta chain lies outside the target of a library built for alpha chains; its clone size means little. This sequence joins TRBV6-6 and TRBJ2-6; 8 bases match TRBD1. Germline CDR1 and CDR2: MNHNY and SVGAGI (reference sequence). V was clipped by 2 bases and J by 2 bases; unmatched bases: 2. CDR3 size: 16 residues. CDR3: CASSYQQGAGANVLTF. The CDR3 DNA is TGTGCCAGCAGTTACCAACAGGGGGCTGGGGCCAACGTCCTGACTTTC.

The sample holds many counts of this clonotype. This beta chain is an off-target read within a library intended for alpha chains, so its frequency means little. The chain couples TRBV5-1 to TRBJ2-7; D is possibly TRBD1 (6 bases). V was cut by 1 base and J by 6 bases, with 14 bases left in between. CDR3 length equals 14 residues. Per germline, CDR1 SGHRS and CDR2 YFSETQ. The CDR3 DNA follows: TGCGCCAGCAGCTTGACGGCAGGGGTTACCGAGCAGTACGTC. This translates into CASSLTAGVTEQYV.

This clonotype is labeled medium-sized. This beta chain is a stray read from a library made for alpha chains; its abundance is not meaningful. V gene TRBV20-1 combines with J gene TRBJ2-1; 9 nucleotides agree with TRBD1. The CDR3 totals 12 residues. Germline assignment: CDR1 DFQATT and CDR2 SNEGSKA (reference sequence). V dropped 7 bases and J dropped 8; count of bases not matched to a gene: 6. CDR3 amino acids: CSGDRGTDEQFF. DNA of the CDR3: TGCAGTGGAGACAGGGGGACCGATGAGCAGTTCTTC.

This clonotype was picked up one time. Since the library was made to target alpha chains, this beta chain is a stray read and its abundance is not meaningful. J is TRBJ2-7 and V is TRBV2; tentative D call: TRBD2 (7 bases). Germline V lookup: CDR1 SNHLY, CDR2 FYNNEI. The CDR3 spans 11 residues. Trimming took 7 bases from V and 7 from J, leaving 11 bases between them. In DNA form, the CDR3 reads TGTGCCAGCATCGGGGGGCTTGAGCAGTACTTC. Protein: CASIGGLEQYF.